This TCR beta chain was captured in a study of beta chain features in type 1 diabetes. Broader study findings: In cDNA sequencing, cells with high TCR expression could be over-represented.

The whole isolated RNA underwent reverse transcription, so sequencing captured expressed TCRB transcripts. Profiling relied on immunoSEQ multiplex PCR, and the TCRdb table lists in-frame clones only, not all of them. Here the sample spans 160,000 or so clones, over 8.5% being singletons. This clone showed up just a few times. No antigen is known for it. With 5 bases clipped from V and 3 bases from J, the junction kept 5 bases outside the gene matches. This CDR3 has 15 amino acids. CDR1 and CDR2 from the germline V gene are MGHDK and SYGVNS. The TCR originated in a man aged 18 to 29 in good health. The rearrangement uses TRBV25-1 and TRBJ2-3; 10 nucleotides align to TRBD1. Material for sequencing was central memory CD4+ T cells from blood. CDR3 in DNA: TGTGCCAGCAGTACCGACAGGGGGCGGACAGATACGCAGTATTTT. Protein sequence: CASSTDRGRTDTQYF.